The 22 T cell receptor beta chains given below trace back to one sample, sequenced in a study of shared clonotypes between healthy human individuals. Measured with immunoSEQ multiplex PCR; TCRdb has only the in-frame clones, and not every one. Of 950,000 to 1,300,000 clones in the sample, about 75% were seen once. Material: memory CD4+ T cells sorted from blood. Subset specified: CD45RA-negative fraction. Receptors were obtained from a man between 18 and 29 years old in good health.

The sample holds a few counts of this clone. J is TRBJ2-5 and V is TRBV11-3; 9 bases fit TRBD1. Germline V lookup: CDR1 SGHNT, CDR2 YENEEA. Losses at the gene ends were 5 bases for V and 5 bases for J; bases not matched to a gene: 6. This CDR3 has 14 residues. CDR3 bases: TGTGCCAGCAGCCCGGGACAGGGTTTTGAGACCCAGTACTTC. It yields the protein CASSPGQGFETQYF.

The rearrangement joins TRBV10-1 to TRBJ2-3; 8 bases map to TRBD2. CDR1 and CDR2 from the germline V gene are WNHNN and SYGVQD (reference sequence). CDR3 length: 15 amino acids. The J segment lost 3 bases and the V segment lost 7 bases, leaving 9 bases of the junction unmatched. The chain's CDR3 is CASKRTSSETDTQYF. The CDR3 bases are TGCGCCAGCAAACGGACTAGCTCAGAGACAGATACGCAGTATTTT.

The chain links TRBV27 to TRBJ2-2; 13 bases agree with TRBD2. The CDR3 is 20 amino acids. The trim removed 4 bases at V and 1 base at J, leaving 12 bases unmatched. Germline values: CDR1 MNHEY, CDR2 SMNVEV (reference sequence). This CDR3 reads CASSSSQPGLAGRNTGELFF. The CDR3 DNA sequence: TGTGCCAGCAGTTCCTCTCAGCCGGGACTAGCGGGGCGGAACACCGGGGAGCTGTTTTTT.

For this clone: This likely reflects a read error, since a far larger clone is one base away. V usage is TRBV7-6 and J usage is TRBJ1-2, with D unclear. Trimming stripped 7 bases from V and 8 bases from J, with 11 bases between. In germline, CDR1 is SGHVS, CDR2 FNYEAQ. CDR3 length: 11 residues. The CDR3, as DNA: TGTGCCAGCACCTCGATTTCCGGCTACACCTTC. This gives the protein CASTSISGYTF.

The rearrangement joins TRBV11-2 to TRBJ1-2; a possible D gene is TRBD1 (5 bases). V was pared by 5 bases and J by 4 bases, with 14 bases between. Germline V gene lookup returns CDR1 SGHAT and CDR2 FQNNGV. The CDR3 extends over 14 amino acids. In DNA, the CDR3 is TGTGCCAGCAGCGCCCGGGACCAAGGCTATGGCTACACCTTC. It specifies CASSARDQGYGYTF.

The sample holds a few counts of this clone. The V and J genes are TRBV10-1 and TRBJ2-5, with 8 bases that match TRBD2. CDR3 length: 16 amino acids. Germline V gene data show CDR1 as WNHNN and CDR2 as SYGVQD (reference sequence). V lost 0 bases and J lost 2; bases outside the gene matches: 5. The CDR3 region has the DNA TGCGCCAGCAGTGAGTCGTTGGGCGGGGGGCAAGAGACCCAGTACTTC. The encoded protein is CASSESLGGGQETQYF.

This clone was counted between two and nine times. The chain employs TRBV2 and TRBJ1-1; the D is unclear. CDR1 and CDR2 from the germline V gene are SNHLY and FYNNEI. V was pared by 7 bases and J by 6 bases, with 15 bases between. The CDR3 sequence is 13 residues long. The CDR3 coding sequence is TGTGCCAGCACGGGTAGGGAGAAGTCTGAAGCTTTCTTT. Protein: CASTGREKSEAFF.

CDR3 DNA: TGTGCCAGCACCAGGAAGGACACCGGGGAGCTGTTTTTT. Protein product: CASTRKDTGELFF. The chain is built from TRBV2 and TRBJ2-2; D gene ambiguous. V dropped 7 bases and J dropped 3 bases, with 9 bases sitting between them. In germline, CDR1 is SNHLY, CDR2 FYNNEI. CDR3 size: 13 residues. The whole variable domain, filled in from reference TRBV2 and TRBJ2-2, reads EPEVTQTPSHQVTQMGQEVILRCVPISNHLYFYWYRQILGQKVEFLVSFYNNEISEKSEIFDDQFSVERPDGSNFTLKIRSTKLEDSAMYFCASTRKDTGELFFGEGSRLTVL.

This chain links TRBV5-8 with TRBJ1-4; D ambiguous. Trimming removed 2 bases from V and 8 bases from J, with 13 bases in between. This CDR3 is 14 amino acids long. Germline V gene data show CDR1 as SGHTS and CDR2 as YDEGEE. CDR3 sequence reads: CASSLWTLGEKLFF. CDR3 nucleotides: TGTGCCAGCAGCTTATGGACTCTGGGGGAAAAACTGTTTTTT.

CDR3 sequence (DNA): TGTGCCAGCAGCCCAGTAGGAGTCTACGAGCAGTACTTC. Encoded protein: CASSPVGVYEQYF. The genes are TRBV11-2 and TRBJ2-7; D gene unclear. V was trimmed by 5 bases and J by 3 bases, leaving 11 bases between them. From germline, CDR1 is SGHAT and CDR2 FQNNGV. The CDR3 totals 13 residues.

This clone showed up just once. The chain combines TRBV15 with TRBJ2-2; TRBD2 aligns across 7 bases. The junction had 2 bases not matched to a gene; V was cut back by 0 bases and J by 7 bases. Per the germline V gene, CDR1 is LNHNV and CDR2 is YYDKDF (reference sequence). The CDR3 runs 14 residues. CDR3 sequence reads: CATSRDAGVGELFF. CDR3 sequence (DNA): TGTGCCACCAGCAGAGATGCGGGGGTCGGGGAGCTGTTTTTT. The variable domain in full, completed from reference TRBV15 and TRBJ2-2, reads DAMVIQNPRYQVTQFGKPVTLSCSQTLNHNVMYWYQQKSSQAPKLLFHYYDKDFNNEADTPDNFQSRRPNTSFCFLDIRSPGLGDTAMYLCATSRDAGVGELFFGEGSRLTVL.

The chain couples TRBV29-1 to TRBJ2-5; perhaps TRBD2 as D (7 bases). The J call is doubtful: the DNA matches TRBJ2-7 better. Germline V gives CDR1 SQVTM, CDR2 ANQGSEA. This CDR3 is 14 amino acids long. This CDR3 is CSVTLGGRAYEQYF. The DNA of the CDR3 is TGCAGCGTTACCTTGGGGGGGCGGGCCTACGAGCAGTACTTC.

The V and J genes are TRBV5-1 and TRBJ1-3; 8 bases align to TRBD1. Germline CDR1 and CDR2: SGHRS and YFSETQ. V shed 4 bases, J shed 0 bases, and the junction held 6 bases outside the gene matches. CDR3 length equals 16 residues. The CDR3 nucleotides are TGCGCCAGCAGCACCGGGACAGGAGACTCTGGAAACACCATATATTTT. It encodes CASSTGTGDSGNTIYF.

The V and J genes are TRBV18 and TRBJ2-7; a possible D gene is TRBD1 (5 bases). CDR3 size: 13 residues. V lost 3 bases and J lost 2, with 8 bases in between. Germline-derived CDR1 and CDR2 are KGHSH and LQKENI. CDR3 protein: CASSPRVAYEQYF. The CDR3, as DNA: TGTGCCAGCTCACCCAGGGTAGCCTACGAGCAGTACTTC. The whole variable domain, filled in from reference TRBV18 and TRBJ2-7, reads NAGVMQNPRHLVRRRGQEARLRCSPMKGHSHVYWYRQLPEEGLKFMVYLQKENIIDESGMPKERFSAEFPKEGPSILRIQQVVRGDSAAYFCASSPRVAYEQYFGPGTRLTVT.

The CDR3 DNA reads as TGTGCCAGGGTCCCTGGGACAGCGAACACCGGGGAGCTGTTTTTT. Its translation is CARVPGTANTGELFF. V and J are TRBV10-3 and TRBJ2-2, with 7 bases aligning to TRBD1. The germline CDR1 and CDR2 sequences are ENHRY and SYGVKD. The CDR3 is 15 residues long. V trimming: 10 bases; J trimming: 0 bases; junction bases outside the gene matches: 8.

This clone was seen ten or more times. This chain joins TRBV11-2 and TRBJ1-1; 9 nucleotides align to TRBD1. Losses at the gene ends were 5 bases for V and 4 bases for J; bases not matched to a gene: 8. This CDR3 region has 15 residues. Germline values: CDR1 SGHAT, CDR2 FQNNGV. The CDR3 here is CASSPQQGAGTEAFF. CDR3 DNA sequence: TGTGCCAGCAGCCCGCAACAGGGGGCGGGCACTGAAGCTTTCTTT.

The chain combines TRBV19 with TRBJ2-1, with 10 bases lining up with TRBD2. CDR3 length: 19 amino acids. V was pared by 5 bases and J by 0 bases, with 13 bases of the junction left unmatched. The germline V gene has CDR1 LNHDA and CDR2 SQIVND (reference sequence). CDR3 loop: CASSLPGTSVMSSYNEQFF. For the CDR3, the DNA is TGTGCCAGTAGTTTACCCGGGACTAGCGTGATGAGCTCCTACAATGAGCAGTTCTTC. The full variable domain, its missing parts supplied by reference TRBV19 and TRBJ2-1, is DGGITQSPKYLFRKEGQNVTLSCEQNLNHDAMYWYRQDPGQGLRLIYYSQIVNDFQKGDIAEGYSVSREKKESFPLTVTSAQKNPTAFYLCASSLPGTSVMSSYNEQFFGPGTRLTVL.

The chain combines TRBV6-1 with TRBJ1-2; D ambiguous. There are 13 residues in the CDR3. CDR1 and CDR2 from the germline V gene are MNHNS and SASEGT. Trimming left V 3 bases short and J 8 bases short, with 13 bases between. CDR3 sequence (DNA): TGTGCCAGCAGTGACGATAGGGAGCACGGCTACACCTTC. It yields the protein CASSDDREHGYTF.

CDR3 residues: CASGMPSTGTNPRTEAFF. The CDR3 region has the DNA TGCGCCAGCGGAATGCCCTCGACAGGGACCAACCCCCGAACTGAAGCTTTCTTT. The gene calls are TRBV5-1 and TRBJ1-1; 7 positions match TRBD1. V lost 7 bases and J lost 5; bases outside the gene matches: 23. Germline loops: CDR1 SGHRS, CDR2 YFSETQ. This CDR3 has 18 residues. The whole variable domain, remainder taken from reference TRBV5-1 and TRBJ1-1, is KAGVTQTPRYLIKTRGQQVTLSCSPISGHRSVSWYQQTPGQGLQFLFEYFSETQRNKGNFPGRFSGRQFSNSRSEMNVSTLELGDSALYLCASGMPSTGTNPRTEAFFGQGTRLTVV.

The rearrangement joins TRBV19 to TRBJ2-7, with 7 bases identical to TRBD1. The length of the CDR3 is 15 residues. CDR1 and CDR2 from the germline V gene are LNHDA and SQIVND (reference sequence). V dropped 4 bases and J dropped 3; count of bases not matched to a gene: 9. CDR3 DNA sequence: TGTGCCAGTAGTACAAAACAGGGGTGGAACTACGAGCAGTACTTC. The encoded protein is CASSTKQGWNYEQYF.

V is TRBV5-1 and J is TRBJ1-2; TRBD1 might be the D (6 bases). Germline-derived CDR1 and CDR2 are SGHRS and YFSETQ. This CDR3 comprises 14 residues. Between the trimmed V and J ends, which lost 4 bases and 6 bases, there was a span of 16 bases. CDR3 in amino acids: CASSVESGTHGYTF. The CDR3, as DNA: TGCGCCAGCAGCGTGGAATCCGGGACACATGGCTACACCTTC. The full variable domain, completed using reference TRBV5-1 and TRBJ1-2, is KAGVTQTPRYLIKTRGQQVTLSCSPISGHRSVSWYQQTPGQGLQFLFEYFSETQRNKGNFPGRFSGRQFSNSRSEMNVSTLELGDSALYLCASSVESGTHGYTFGSGTRLTVV.

The chain recombines TRBV6-1 with TRBJ2-1, with TRBD2 as a possible D gene (5 bases). CDR3 size: 12 residues. Germline V gene lookup returns CDR1 MNHNS and CDR2 SASEGT. Trimming removed 6 bases from V and 6 bases from J, with 9 bases in between. CDR3 protein: CASSRRGNEQFF. CDR3 nucleotides: TGTGCCAGCAGCCGACGGGGCAATGAGCAGTTCTTC.